This TCR beta chain was sequenced for a study of blood T cell repertoires in COVID-19. About the study: Acute and convalescent COVID-19 samples came from the United States, Italy and Spain. T cells, B-cell-depleted T cells, or PBMCs provided the cDNA or gDNA that served as material.

The CDR3 sequence is 16 residues long. V was clipped by 1 base and J by 3 bases; unmatched bases: 6. Germline loops: CDR1 SGHAT, CDR2 FQDESV (reference sequence). As handled by the study authors: Quantification of nucleated cells was approximated via reference gene primer amplification. Profiled with immunoSEQ multiplex PCR; TCRdb holds only in-frame clones, not every one. That table furnishes V, J and clone size, whereas the DNA furnished D and trimming. The table records 200,000 to 250,000 clones, roughly 76% of them present only once. In Seattle, patients joined the study during active infection and were tracked longitudinally.

This chain joins TRBV11-1 and TRBJ2-1, with TRBD2 matching 7 bases. The sample consisted of peripheral blood. This receptor was obtained from a woman of 80 years or more with COVID-19, enrolled during active disease. The CDR3 DNA follows: TGTGCCAGCAGCTTAGTAAGTCTAGCGGTCTACAATGAGCAGTTCTTC. Amino acids: CASSLVSLAVYNEQFF. The full variable domain, its missing parts supplied by reference TRBV11-1 and TRBJ2-1, is EAEVAQSPRYKITEKSQAVAFWCDPISGHATLYWYRQILGQGPELLVQFQDESVVDDSQLPKDRFSAERLKGVDSTLKIQPAELGDSAMYLCASSLVSLAVYNEQFFGPGTRLTVL.